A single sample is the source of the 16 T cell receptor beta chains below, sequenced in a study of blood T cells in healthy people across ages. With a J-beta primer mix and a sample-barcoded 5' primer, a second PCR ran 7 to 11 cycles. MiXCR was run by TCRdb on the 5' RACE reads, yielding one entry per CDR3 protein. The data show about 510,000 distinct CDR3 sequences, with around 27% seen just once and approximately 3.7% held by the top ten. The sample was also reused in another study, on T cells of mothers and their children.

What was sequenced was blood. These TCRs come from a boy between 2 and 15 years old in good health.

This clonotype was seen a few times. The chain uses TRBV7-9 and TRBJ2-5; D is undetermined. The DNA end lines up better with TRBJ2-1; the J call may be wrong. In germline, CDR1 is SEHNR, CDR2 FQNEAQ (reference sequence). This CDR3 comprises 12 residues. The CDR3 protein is CASSRPINEQFF. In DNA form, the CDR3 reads TGTGCCAGCAGCCGGCCAATAAATGAGCAGTTCTTC.

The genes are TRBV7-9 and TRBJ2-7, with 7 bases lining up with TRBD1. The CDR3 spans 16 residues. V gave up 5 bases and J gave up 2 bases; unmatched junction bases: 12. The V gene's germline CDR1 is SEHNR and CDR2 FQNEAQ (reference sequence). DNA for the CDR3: TGTGCCAGCAGCCCCTTACAGGGGTCTAGGGCCTACGAGCAGTACTTC. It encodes CASSPLQGSRAYEQYF.

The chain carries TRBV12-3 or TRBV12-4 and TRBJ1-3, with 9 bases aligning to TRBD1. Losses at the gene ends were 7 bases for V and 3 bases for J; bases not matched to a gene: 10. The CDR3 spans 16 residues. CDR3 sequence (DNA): TGTGCCAGCAATAACAATCGGGACAGGGATGGAAACACCATATATTTT. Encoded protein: CASNNNRDRDGNTIYF.

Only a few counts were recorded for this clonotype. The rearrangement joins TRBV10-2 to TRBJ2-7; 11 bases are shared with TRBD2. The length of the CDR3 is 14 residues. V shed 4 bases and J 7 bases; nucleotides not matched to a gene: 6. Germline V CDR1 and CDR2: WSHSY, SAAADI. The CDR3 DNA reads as TGCGCCAGCAGTGTGTTAGCGGGGGGGCAAGAGCAGTACTTC. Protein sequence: CASSVLAGGQEQYF.

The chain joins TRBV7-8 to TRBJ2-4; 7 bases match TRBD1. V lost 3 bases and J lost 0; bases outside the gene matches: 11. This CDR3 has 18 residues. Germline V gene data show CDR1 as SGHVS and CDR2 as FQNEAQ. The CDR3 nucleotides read TGTGCCAGCAGCTTCCGACAGGGCCGTCTCCTAGCCAAAAACATTCAGTACTTC. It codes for CASSFRQGRLLAKNIQYF.

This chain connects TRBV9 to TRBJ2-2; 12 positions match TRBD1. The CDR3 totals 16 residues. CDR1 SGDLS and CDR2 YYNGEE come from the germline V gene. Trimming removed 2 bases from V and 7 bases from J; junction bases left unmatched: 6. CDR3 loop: CASSVRDRGRGGELFF. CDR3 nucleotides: TGTGCCAGCAGCGTCCGGGACAGGGGGCGCGGCGGGGAGCTGTTTTTT.

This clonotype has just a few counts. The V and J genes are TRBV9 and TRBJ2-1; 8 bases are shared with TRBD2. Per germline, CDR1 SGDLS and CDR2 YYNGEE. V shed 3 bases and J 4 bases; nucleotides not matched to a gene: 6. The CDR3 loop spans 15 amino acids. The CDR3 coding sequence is TGTGCCAGCAGCGCCTCGGGAGGGGGGTACAATGAGCAGTTCTTC. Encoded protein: CASSASGGGYNEQFF.

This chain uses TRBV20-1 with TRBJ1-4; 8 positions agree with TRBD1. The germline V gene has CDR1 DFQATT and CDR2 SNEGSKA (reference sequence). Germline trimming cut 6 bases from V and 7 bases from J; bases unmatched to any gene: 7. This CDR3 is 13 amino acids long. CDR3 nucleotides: TGCAGTGCAAGGACAGGGATGGCTGAAAAACTGTTTTTT. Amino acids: CSARTGMAEKLFF.

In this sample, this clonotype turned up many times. The CDR3 here is CSAPGLAGDTDTQYF. In DNA, the CDR3 is TGCAGTGCCCCGGGACTAGCGGGGGACACAGATACGCAGTATTTT. This chain links TRBV20-1 with TRBJ2-3; 14 bases line up with TRBD2. CDR1 and CDR2 (germline): DFQATT, SNEGSKA (reference sequence). Losses at the gene ends were 6 bases for V and 2 bases for J; bases not matched to a gene: 4. CDR3 length: 15 amino acids.

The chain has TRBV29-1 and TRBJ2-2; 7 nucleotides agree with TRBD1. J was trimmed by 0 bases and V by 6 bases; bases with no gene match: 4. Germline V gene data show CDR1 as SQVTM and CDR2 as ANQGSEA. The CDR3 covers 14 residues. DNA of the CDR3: TGCAGCGTCTCAGGGGGAACGAACACCGGGGAGCTGTTTTTT. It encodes CSVSGGTNTGELFF.

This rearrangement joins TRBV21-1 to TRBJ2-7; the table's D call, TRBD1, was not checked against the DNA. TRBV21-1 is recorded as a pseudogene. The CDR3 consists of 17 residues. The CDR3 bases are TGTGCCAGCAGCACTAAATGGTGGGGGCGCTTGTCCTACGAGCAGTACTTC. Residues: CASSTKWWGRLSYEQYF.

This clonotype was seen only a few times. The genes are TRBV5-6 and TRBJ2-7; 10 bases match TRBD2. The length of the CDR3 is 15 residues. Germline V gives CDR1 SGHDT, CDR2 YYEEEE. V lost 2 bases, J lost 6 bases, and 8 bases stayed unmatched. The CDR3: CASSLLAGTGSEQYF. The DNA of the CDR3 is TGTGCCAGCAGCTTACTAGCGGGAACAGGTTCCGAGCAGTACTTC.

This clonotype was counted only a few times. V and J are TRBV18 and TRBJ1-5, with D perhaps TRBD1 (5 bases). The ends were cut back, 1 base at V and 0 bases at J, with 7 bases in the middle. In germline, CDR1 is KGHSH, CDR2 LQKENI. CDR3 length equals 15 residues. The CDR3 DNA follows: TGTGCCAGCTCACCACGGGGGAATAGCAATCAGCCCCAGCATTTT. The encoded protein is CASSPRGNSNQPQHF.

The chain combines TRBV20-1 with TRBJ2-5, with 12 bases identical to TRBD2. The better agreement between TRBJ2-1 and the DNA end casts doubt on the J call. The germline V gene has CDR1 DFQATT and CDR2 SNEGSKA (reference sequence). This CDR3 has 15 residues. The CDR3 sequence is CSASETSGRSHEQFF. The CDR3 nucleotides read TGCAGTGCCAGTGAGACTAGCGGGAGATCCCATGAGCAGTTCTTC.

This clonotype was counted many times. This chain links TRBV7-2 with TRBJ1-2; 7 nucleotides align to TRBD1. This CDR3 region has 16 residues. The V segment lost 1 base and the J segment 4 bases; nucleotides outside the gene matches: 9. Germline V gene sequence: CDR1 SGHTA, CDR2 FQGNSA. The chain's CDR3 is CASSLDGTAGFYGYTF. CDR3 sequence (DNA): TGTGCCAGCAGCTTAGACGGGACAGCCGGGTTCTATGGCTACACCTTC.

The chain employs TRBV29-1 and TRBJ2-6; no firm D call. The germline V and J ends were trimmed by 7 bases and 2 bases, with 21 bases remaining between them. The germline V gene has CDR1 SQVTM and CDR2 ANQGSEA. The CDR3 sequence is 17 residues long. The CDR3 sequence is CSGPRASNLPGANVLTF. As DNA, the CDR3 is TGCAGCGGCCCCCGGGCCTCAAATCTCCCTGGGGCCAACGTCCTGACTTTC.